The rows below give T cell receptor beta chains drawn from one sample of a study of blood T cell repertoires in COVID-19. Profiled with immunoSEQ multiplex PCR; TCRdb holds only in-frame clones, not every one. The repertoire consists of about 300,000 clones, with more than 75% occurring once and the leading ten covering around 2.4%. The specimen was PBMCs or T cells enriched from blood (not recorded which). The receptors stem from a woman between 18 and 29 years old who had recovered from COVID-19. Both conserved end residues are part of each CDR3. The D gene is left open where the match is weak. Rows may omit the clone size; those that give it use once, few, many or a size class.

J gene: TRBJ2-2; D gene: -; clone size: -; V gene: TRBV11-2; CDR3 length: 14; CDR3 protein: CASSISTETGELFF; CDR3 DNA: TGTGCCAGCAGCATATCGACAGAGACCGGGGAGCTGTTTTTT
J gene: TRBJ2-3; D gene: -; clone size: -; V gene: TRBV4-1; CDR3 length: 15; CDR3 protein: CASSQIPSSTDTQYF; CDR3 DNA: TGCGCCAGCAGCCAAATCCCGAGCTCCACAGATACGCAGTATTTT
J gene: TRBJ1-1; D gene: TRBD1; clone size: -; V gene: TRBV10-3; CDR3 length: 14; CDR3 protein: CAISEDRASPEAFF; CDR3 DNA: TGTGCCATCAGCGAGGACAGGGCAAGCCCTGAAGCTTTCTTT
J gene: TRBJ2-1; D gene: TRBD2; clone size: once; V gene: TRBV28; CDR3 length: 16; CDR3 protein: CASSSEEVAGASEQFF; CDR3 DNA: TGTGCCAGCAGCTCCGAAGAGGTAGCGGGAGCTTCTGAGCAGTTCTTC
J gene: TRBJ1-1; D gene: -; clone size: -; V gene: TRBV29-1; CDR3 length: 13; CDR3 protein: CSGVQGTNTEAFF; CDR3 DNA: TGCAGCGGCGTACAGGGCACGAACACTGAAGCTTTCTTT
J gene: TRBJ1-1; D gene: -; clone size: -; V gene: TRBV18; CDR3 length: 14; CDR3 protein: CASSAQTENTEAFF; CDR3 DNA: TGTGCCAGCTCAGCCCAGACAGAGAACACTGAAGCTTTCTTT
J gene: TRBJ2-1; D gene: -; clone size: few; V gene: TRBV4-1; CDR3 length: 14; CDR3 protein: CASSPGLEHNEQFF; CDR3 DNA: TGCGCCAGCAGCCCGGGACTGGAACACAATGAGCAGTTCTTC
J gene: TRBJ1-1; D gene: -; clone size: -; V gene: TRBV19; CDR3 length: 11; CDR3 protein: CASSSTRGAFF; CDR3 DNA: TGTGCCAGTAGTAGTACACGGGGGGCTTTCTTT
J gene: TRBJ1-5; D gene: TRBD1; clone size: -; V gene: TRBV19; CDR3 length: 14; CDR3 protein: CASSGTGYNQPQHF; CDR3 DNA: TGTGCCAGTAGCGGGACAGGGTACAATCAGCCCCAGCATTTT
J gene: TRBJ1-1; D gene: -; clone size: -; V gene: TRBV6-5; CDR3 length: 14; CDR3 protein: CASRVLGGNTEAFF; CDR3 DNA: TGTGCCAGCAGGGTCTTGGGAGGGAACACTGAAGCTTTCTTT
J gene: TRBJ2-5; D gene: TRBD1; clone size: once; V gene: TRBV7-8; CDR3 length: 16; CDR3 protein: CASSIPRGQGKETQYF; CDR3 DNA: TGTGCCAGCTCCATCCCCCGGGGACAGGGGAAAGAGACCCAGTACTTC
J gene: TRBJ2-7; D gene: -; clone size: -; V gene: TRBV15; CDR3 length: 14; CDR3 protein: CATSSILRGGEQYF; CDR3 DNA: TGTGCCACCAGCAGTATATTGAGGGGAGGCGAGCAGTACTTC
J gene: TRBJ1-2; D gene: TRBD1; clone size: once; V gene: TRBV4-2; CDR3 length: 14; CDR3 protein: CASSPQGAPYGYTF; CDR3 DNA: TGTGCCAGCAGCCCACAGGGGGCTCCTTATGGCTACACCTTC
J gene: TRBJ2-3; D gene: TRBD2; clone size: -; V gene: TRBV28; CDR3 length: 16; CDR3 protein: CATSLKKWDYRDTQYF; CDR3 DNA: TGTGCCACCAGTCTCAAAAAGTGGGACTATAGAGATACGCAGTATTTT
J gene: TRBJ2-1; D gene: -; clone size: -; V gene: TRBV9; CDR3 length: 14; CDR3 protein: CASSARGLSNEQFF; CDR3 DNA: TGTGCCAGCAGCGCGAGGGGACTTTCCAATGAGCAGTTCTTC
J gene: TRBJ1-1; D gene: TRBD1; clone size: -; V gene: TRBV5-1; CDR3 length: 18; CDR3 protein: CASSQIDRGGSMNTEAFF; CDR3 DNA: TGCGCCAGCAGCCAAATTGACAGGGGTGGGAGCATGAACACTGAAGCTTTCTTT
J gene: TRBJ2-3; D gene: -; clone size: -; V gene: TRBV10-3; CDR3 length: 15; CDR3 protein: CAIRDTLASTDTQYF; CDR3 DNA: TGTGCCATCAGGGACACACTGGCTAGCACAGATACGCAGTATTTT